This TCR beta chain was sequenced during a study of cytomegalovirus exposure and HLA in healthy donors. Turning to the study itself: An early release of data contained 75 million to 100 million unique TCRs, which came from HLA-typed donors. General study points: The study labeled 180 or so TCR beta chains cytomegalovirus-associated. Roughly uniform depth of sequencing across donors was assumed in presence/absence analyses.

CDR1 and CDR2 from the germline V gene are MNHNS and SASEGT. This CDR3 contains 15 residues. V dropped 3 bases and J dropped 1 base, with 13 bases sitting between them. 60 Vbeta and 13 Jbeta primers were used in PCR. The data were produced by immunoSEQ multiplex PCR, yet TCRdb's version contains in-frame clones alone and is incomplete. Of approximately 150,000 clones in the sample, 88% are singletons; the top ten hold roughly 0.5%. This clone was counted a few times. What it binds is unknown. This clonotype was obtained from a woman aged 35 to 49 in good health and CMV-seronegative. V is TRBV6-1 and J is TRBJ2-7; tentative D call: TRBD1 (6 bases). Sequencing was performed on PBMCs. CDR3 loop: CASSEWTASSYEQYF. As DNA, the CDR3 is TGTGCCAGCAGTGAGTGGACAGCCTCTTCCTACGAGCAGTACTTC.